This T cell receptor (beta chain) was sequenced for a study of sequential checkpoint blockade in melanoma. Sequenced by immunoSEQ multiplex PCR; TCRdb stores in-frame clones only, minus some. The data show tens of thousands of clones, about 83% seen once. The V and J ends lost 5 bases and 10 bases respectively, with 24 bases between them. The CDR3 is made up of 16 amino acids. Germline CDR1 and CDR2: PRHDT and FYEKMQ (reference sequence). Treatment of the sample: randomized to nivolumab then ipilimumab (arm A) or the reverse (arm B). The chain carries TRBV13 and TRBJ2-1, with D possibly being TRBD2 (6 bases). Here the sequenced sample was CD8+ T cells sorted from blood (inferred from file names), taken from a patient given nivolumab and ipilimumab in sequence. This sequence originates from a human donor with melanoma. CDR3 region: CASSPEGLLMKGEQFF. CDR3 nucleotides: TGTGCCAGCAGCCCCGAGGGACTCCTCATGAAGGGCGAGCAGTTCTTC.